One and the same sample provided the 11 T cell receptor beta chains below, sequenced in a study of shared clonotypes between healthy human individuals. Some clones are missing from TCRdb's copy, which holds only in-frame ones; the method was immunoSEQ multiplex PCR. The table lists 2 million to 2.5 million clones, about 94% of them singletons, with 0.1% to 0.15% in the top ten. Sequenced input: naive CD4+ T cells sorted from blood. Stated subset: CD45RA+ positively selected. The source is a man between 18 and 35 years old in good health.

The chain carries TRBV27 and TRBJ2-2; 7 nucleotides agree with TRBD2. CDR1 and CDR2 (germline): MNHEY, SMNVEV (reference sequence). The trim removed 4 bases at V and 1 base at J, leaving 12 bases unmatched. The CDR3 sequence is 18 residues long. As DNA, the CDR3 is TGTGCCAGCAGTTGGGCCGGATCGGGGGGAGGGAACACCGGGGAGCTGTTTTTT. Its translation is CASSWAGSGGGNTGELFF.

This rearrangement joins TRBV20-1 to TRBJ2-7, with D perhaps matching TRBD1 or TRBD2 (6 bases each). V was trimmed by 7 bases and J by 6 bases, leaving 13 bases between them. Per germline, CDR1 DFQATT and CDR2 SNEGSKA (reference sequence). The CDR3 totals 11 residues. The CDR3 DNA follows: TGCAGTGTAAGGGGGGCGGGCGAGCAGTACTTC. It codes for CSVRGAGEQYF.

As regards this clone: The same CDR3 also results from other DNA sequences found in this sample. The rearrangement joins TRBV7-2 to TRBJ1-5; D unresolved. Trimming shortened V by 1 base and J by 4 bases, and 5 bases separated the two germline ends. In germline, CDR1 is SGHTA, CDR2 FQGNSA. The CDR3 runs 13 residues. CDR3 amino acids: CASSLDRNQPQHF. The CDR3 DNA reads TGTGCCAGCAGCTTAGATCGTAATCAGCCCCAGCATTTT.

The CDR3 spells CASQRQGIRLGGYTF. The DNA of the CDR3 is TGTGCAAGTCAGAGACAGGGGATAAGGTTAGGTGGCTACACCTTC. The chain couples TRBV12-2 to TRBJ1-2; the D segment call TRBD1 is taken from the table without a DNA check. TRBV12-2 is a listed pseudogene. There are 15 residues in the CDR3.

The V and J genes are TRBV7-2 and TRBJ2-7; D ambiguous. The CDR3 extends over 14 amino acids. Germline V gene data show CDR1 as SGHTA and CDR2 as FQGNSA. V lost 1 base to trimming and J lost 2 bases, with 9 bases between them. The CDR3 bases are TGTGCCAGCAGCTTAGGGACGGTACCCTACGAGCAGTACTTC. Translated: CASSLGTVPYEQYF.

Concerning this clone: The sample holds other DNA sequences that translate to the same CDR3. This chain joins TRBV6-5 and TRBJ1-1, with D hard to call. CDR1 and CDR2 (germline): MNHEY, SVGAGI. The CDR3 spans 14 residues. The germline V and J ends were trimmed by 4 bases and 0 bases, with 9 bases remaining between them. CDR3 DNA sequence: TGTGCCAGCAGTTCCCCTGGACTGAACACTGAAGCTTTCTTT. It specifies CASSSPGLNTEAFF.

The chain joins TRBV10-3 to TRBJ1-6; a possible D gene is TRBD1 (6 bases). This CDR3 comprises 14 residues. Germline V CDR1 and CDR2: ENHRY, SYGVKD. Between the trimmed V and J ends, which lost 10 bases and 7 bases, there was a span of 17 bases. The CDR3 DNA reads TGTGCCACGACCCGGGACACCATGAATTCACCCCTCCACTTT. Translating it yields CATTRDTMNSPLHF.

The chain uses TRBV7-3 and TRBJ1-3, with 8 bases aligning to TRBD1. Germline values: CDR1 SGHTA, CDR2 FQGTGA. The CDR3 has 15 amino acids. Trimming at V came to 4 bases and at J to 4 bases, leaving 6 bases not matched to a gene. The CDR3 here is CASSSQGAAGNTIYF. The CDR3 bases are TGTGCCAGCAGCTCCCAGGGGGCTGCGGGAAACACCATATATTTT.

The chain uses TRBV6-6 and TRBJ2-3, with 7 bases aligning to TRBD1. This CDR3 spans 16 amino acids. The V gene's germline CDR1 is MNHNY and CDR2 SVGAGI (reference sequence). The junction had 7 bases not matched to a gene; V was cut back by 2 bases and J by 2 bases. CDR3 amino acids: CASSYAGGSSTDTQYF. CDR3 coding DNA: TGTGCCAGCAGTTACGCAGGGGGATCATCCACAGATACGCAGTATTTT.

The count of this clone is one. This chain links TRBV4-2 with TRBJ2-1, with TRBD2 matching 10 bases. This CDR3 has 16 residues. Germline assignment: CDR1 LGHNA and CDR2 YNFKEQ. Trimming took 1 base from V and 13 from J; bases not matched to a gene: 13. CDR3 DNA sequence: TGTGCCAGCAGCCAAGTGGAGCGGGGGGGCCGGGGTATACAGTTCTTC. It encodes CASSQVERGGRGIQFF.

The chain uses TRBV7-6 and TRBJ2-7, with D perhaps matching TRBD1 or TRBD2 (5 bases each). The CDR3 covers 12 residues. Trimming removed 3 bases from V and 5 bases from J, with 8 bases in between. The germline gives CDR1 SGHVS, CDR2 FNYEAQ. The CDR3 DNA sequence: TGTGCCAGCAGCTTTCGGGGACACGAGCAGTACTTC. It encodes CASSFRGHEQYF.